Each of the 16 T cell receptor beta chains below was sequenced from the same sample in a study of blood T cells in healthy people across ages. The use of a sample-barcoded 5' primer and a J-beta primer mix characterized a second PCR of roughly 7 to 11 cycles. TCRdb fed the 5' RACE reads into MiXCR, producing one record per CDR3 protein. The sample gives about 1.1 million distinct CDR3 sequences, 35% to 40% of which show up once; over 10% is in the top ten. The sample taken for sequencing was blood. The receptor source for this set is a man between 18 and 29 years old in good health.

This chain joins TRBV20-1 and TRBJ1-2, with a weak D call TRBD1 (5 bases). The CDR3 loop spans 12 amino acids. Trimming removed 6 bases from V and 6 bases from J, with 14 bases in between. Germline CDR1 DFQATT, CDR2 SNEGSKA (reference sequence). CDR3 coding DNA: TGCAGTGCCCCAACACGGGGGAATGGCTACACCTTC. Protein: CSAPTRGNGYTF.

This clonotype was picked up a small number of times. This sequence joins TRBV7-2 and TRBJ1-2, with D perhaps matching TRBD1 (6 bases). The CDR3 totals 12 residues. Germline assignment: CDR1 SGHTA and CDR2 FQGNSA. V was pared by 5 bases and J by 9 bases, with 13 bases between. The CDR3 spells CASSPRGVSYTF. The CDR3 nucleotides are TGTGCCAGCAGCCCAAGGGGGGTCAGCTACACCTTC.

The chain employs TRBV12-3 or TRBV12-4 and TRBJ1-6, with D perhaps TRBD1 (5 bases). Trimming took 5 bases from V and 10 from J, leaving 15 bases between them. CDR3 length equals 14 residues. The CDR3: CASSAGRENSPLHF. Here the CDR3 DNA reads TGTGCCAGCAGTGCAGGGAGGGAGAACTCACCCCTCCACTTT.

The chain links TRBV14 to TRBJ2-1, with D uncertain. There are 14 residues in the CDR3. Germline V CDR1 and CDR2: SGHDN, FVKESK. V was shortened by 1 base and J by 6 bases, with 10 bases between the two germline ends. The CDR3 is CASSQVSLINEQFF. The DNA for the CDR3 is TGTGCCAGCAGCCAAGTATCCCTAATCAATGAGCAGTTCTTC.

The J gene is TRBJ2-3, the V gene TRBV2; D perhaps matches TRBD2 (5 bases). The germline V gene encodes CDR1 SNHLY and CDR2 FYNNEI. The CDR3 consists of 14 residues. Trimming left V 4 bases short and J 2 bases short, with 10 bases between. The chain's CDR3 is CASSGAVHTDTQYF. For the CDR3, the DNA is TGTGCCAGCAGTGGAGCGGTTCACACAGATACGCAGTATTTT.

In the case of this clonotype: Just one base apart from a much larger clone, this may be a read error. V gene TRBV12-3 or TRBV12-4 combines with J gene TRBJ2-3; 11 bases align to TRBD2. The CDR3 is 14 amino acids. In DNA, the CDR3 is TGTACCAGCAGTCTTAGCGGGGGGGCCGATACGCAGTATTTT. This translates into CTSSLSGGADTQYF.

The CDR3 DNA sequence: TGCGCCAGCAGCCAAGATTGGCGGAGCTCTGGGGCCAACGTCCTGACTTTC. Protein: CASSQDWRSSGANVLTF. The rearrangement links TRBV4-3 to TRBJ2-6; D ambiguous. In germline, CDR1 is LGHNA, CDR2 YSLEER. The ends were cut back, 0 bases at V and 0 bases at J, with 9 bases in the middle. This CDR3 region has 17 residues.

The rearrangement joins TRBV29-1 to TRBJ1-1; 7 bases are shared with TRBD1. V was clipped by 7 bases and J by 1 base; unmatched bases: 3. Germline CDR1 is SQVTM and CDR2 is ANQGSEA. The CDR3 covers 12 residues. This chain's CDR3 is CSGDRGNTEAFF. CDR3 coding DNA: TGCAGCGGGGACAGAGGGAACACTGAAGCTTTCTTT.

This sequence joins TRBV10-3 and TRBJ1-4; D remains unclear. CDR3 length: 13 residues. V was shortened by 10 bases and J by 8 bases, with 17 bases between the two germline ends. Germline loops: CDR1 ENHRY, CDR2 SYGVKD. The CDR3 here is CATRLGLREKLFF. In DNA form, the CDR3 reads TGTGCCACCAGGCTGGGTTTGAGGGAAAAACTGTTTTTT.

This clonotype occurred many times. The V gene is TRBV2, the J gene TRBJ2-5; no clear D. Trimming took off 4 bases at V and 0 bases at J, with 6 bases between the two ends. The CDR3 runs to 13 residues. Germline V gene data show CDR1 as SNHLY and CDR2 as FYNNEI. The CDR3 spells CASSVEYQETQYF. Written as DNA, the CDR3 is TGTGCCAGCAGTGTCGAGTACCAAGAGACCCAGTACTTC. Based on the CDR3 plus reference TRBV2 and TRBJ2-5, the full variable domain is EPEVTQTPSHQVTQMGQEVILRCVPISNHLYFYWYRQILGQKVEFLVSFYNNEISEKSEIFDDQFSVERPDGSNFTLKIRSTKLEDSAMYFCASSVEYQETQYFGPGTRLLVL.

The CDR3 loop reads CASSLGFGPLVLFF. For the CDR3, the DNA is TGTGCCAGCAGTTTGGGTTTCGGGCCCTTAGTGCTGTTTTTT. The chain uses TRBV27 and TRBJ1-4; D is ambiguous. Germline loops: CDR1 MNHEY, CDR2 SMNVEV (reference sequence). CDR3 length: 14 residues. Between the trimmed V and J ends, which lost 3 bases and 14 bases, there was a span of 19 bases.

Comments on this clonotype: An end of the junction does not agree with germline; a read error may underlie this. The V and J genes are TRBV7-7 and TRBJ2-5, with D possibly TRBD1 on 5 matching bases. Germline V CDR1 and CDR2: SSHAT, FNYEAQ (reference sequence). CDR3 length: 14 amino acids. CDR3 in amino acids: CASSLGHGQETQYF. DNA of the CDR3: TGTGCTAGCAGCTTAGGACACGGCCAAGAGACCCAGTACTTC. The complete variable domain, with remaining parts taken from reference TRBV7-7 and TRBJ2-5, reads GAGVSQSPRYKVTKRGQDVTLRCDPISSHATLYWYQQALGQGPEFLTYFNYEAQPDKSGLPSDRFSAERPEGSISTLTIQRTEQRDSAMYRCASSLGHGQETQYFGPGTRLLVL.

About this clonotype: A read error may be the cause here, since a much bigger clone is one base away. Written as DNA, the CDR3 is TGTGCCAGCAGACGCCGGGACAGGGGAGGGCATTTTTCTGAAGCTTTCTTT. It translates to CASRRRDRGGHFSEAFF. The chain carries TRBV7-9 and TRBJ1-1, with 10 positions matching TRBD1. Germline V gives CDR1 SEHNR, CDR2 FQNEAQ (reference sequence). The CDR3 contains 17 residues. V lost 6 bases and J lost 6; bases outside the gene matches: 16.

The genes are TRBV7-2 and TRBJ2-5; TRBD2 matches 12 bases. Trimming at V came to 1 base and at J to 0 bases, leaving 9 bases not matched to a gene. Germline CDR1 is SGHTA and CDR2 is FQGNSA. The CDR3 consists of 19 residues. CDR3 DNA: TGTGCCAGCAGCTTAGAACGACTAGCGGGGGCTGTGTACCAAGAGACCCAGTACTTC. Amino acid sequence: CASSLERLAGAVYQETQYF. Drawing the rest from reference TRBV7-2 and TRBJ2-5, the complete variable domain is GAGVSQSPSNKVTEKGKDVELRCDPISGHTALYWYRQSLGQGLEFLIYFQGNSAPDKSGLPSDRFSAERTGGSVSTLTIQRTQQEDSAVYLCASSLERLAGAVYQETQYFGPGTRLLVL.

J is TRBJ1-1 and V is TRBV9, with D possibly matching TRBD1 (5 bases). This CDR3 spans 15 amino acids. V lost 4 bases and J lost 0, with 13 bases in between. Germline values: CDR1 SGDLS, CDR2 YYNGEE. The CDR3 here is CASSIGASMNTEAFF. The CDR3 DNA follows: TGTGCCAGCAGCATTGGGGCCTCAATGAACACTGAAGCTTTCTTT.

This clonotype has just a few counts. The chain recombines TRBV7-6 with TRBJ2-1; tentatively, D is TRBD2 (6 bases). V was shortened by 7 bases and J by 2 bases, with 12 bases between the two germline ends. Germline lookup yields CDR1 SGHVS and CDR2 FNYEAQ. The CDR3 loop spans 14 amino acids. CDR3 sequence reads: CASTYASAYNEQFF. The CDR3 nucleotides read TGTGCCAGCACCTACGCTAGCGCCTACAATGAGCAGTTCTTC.